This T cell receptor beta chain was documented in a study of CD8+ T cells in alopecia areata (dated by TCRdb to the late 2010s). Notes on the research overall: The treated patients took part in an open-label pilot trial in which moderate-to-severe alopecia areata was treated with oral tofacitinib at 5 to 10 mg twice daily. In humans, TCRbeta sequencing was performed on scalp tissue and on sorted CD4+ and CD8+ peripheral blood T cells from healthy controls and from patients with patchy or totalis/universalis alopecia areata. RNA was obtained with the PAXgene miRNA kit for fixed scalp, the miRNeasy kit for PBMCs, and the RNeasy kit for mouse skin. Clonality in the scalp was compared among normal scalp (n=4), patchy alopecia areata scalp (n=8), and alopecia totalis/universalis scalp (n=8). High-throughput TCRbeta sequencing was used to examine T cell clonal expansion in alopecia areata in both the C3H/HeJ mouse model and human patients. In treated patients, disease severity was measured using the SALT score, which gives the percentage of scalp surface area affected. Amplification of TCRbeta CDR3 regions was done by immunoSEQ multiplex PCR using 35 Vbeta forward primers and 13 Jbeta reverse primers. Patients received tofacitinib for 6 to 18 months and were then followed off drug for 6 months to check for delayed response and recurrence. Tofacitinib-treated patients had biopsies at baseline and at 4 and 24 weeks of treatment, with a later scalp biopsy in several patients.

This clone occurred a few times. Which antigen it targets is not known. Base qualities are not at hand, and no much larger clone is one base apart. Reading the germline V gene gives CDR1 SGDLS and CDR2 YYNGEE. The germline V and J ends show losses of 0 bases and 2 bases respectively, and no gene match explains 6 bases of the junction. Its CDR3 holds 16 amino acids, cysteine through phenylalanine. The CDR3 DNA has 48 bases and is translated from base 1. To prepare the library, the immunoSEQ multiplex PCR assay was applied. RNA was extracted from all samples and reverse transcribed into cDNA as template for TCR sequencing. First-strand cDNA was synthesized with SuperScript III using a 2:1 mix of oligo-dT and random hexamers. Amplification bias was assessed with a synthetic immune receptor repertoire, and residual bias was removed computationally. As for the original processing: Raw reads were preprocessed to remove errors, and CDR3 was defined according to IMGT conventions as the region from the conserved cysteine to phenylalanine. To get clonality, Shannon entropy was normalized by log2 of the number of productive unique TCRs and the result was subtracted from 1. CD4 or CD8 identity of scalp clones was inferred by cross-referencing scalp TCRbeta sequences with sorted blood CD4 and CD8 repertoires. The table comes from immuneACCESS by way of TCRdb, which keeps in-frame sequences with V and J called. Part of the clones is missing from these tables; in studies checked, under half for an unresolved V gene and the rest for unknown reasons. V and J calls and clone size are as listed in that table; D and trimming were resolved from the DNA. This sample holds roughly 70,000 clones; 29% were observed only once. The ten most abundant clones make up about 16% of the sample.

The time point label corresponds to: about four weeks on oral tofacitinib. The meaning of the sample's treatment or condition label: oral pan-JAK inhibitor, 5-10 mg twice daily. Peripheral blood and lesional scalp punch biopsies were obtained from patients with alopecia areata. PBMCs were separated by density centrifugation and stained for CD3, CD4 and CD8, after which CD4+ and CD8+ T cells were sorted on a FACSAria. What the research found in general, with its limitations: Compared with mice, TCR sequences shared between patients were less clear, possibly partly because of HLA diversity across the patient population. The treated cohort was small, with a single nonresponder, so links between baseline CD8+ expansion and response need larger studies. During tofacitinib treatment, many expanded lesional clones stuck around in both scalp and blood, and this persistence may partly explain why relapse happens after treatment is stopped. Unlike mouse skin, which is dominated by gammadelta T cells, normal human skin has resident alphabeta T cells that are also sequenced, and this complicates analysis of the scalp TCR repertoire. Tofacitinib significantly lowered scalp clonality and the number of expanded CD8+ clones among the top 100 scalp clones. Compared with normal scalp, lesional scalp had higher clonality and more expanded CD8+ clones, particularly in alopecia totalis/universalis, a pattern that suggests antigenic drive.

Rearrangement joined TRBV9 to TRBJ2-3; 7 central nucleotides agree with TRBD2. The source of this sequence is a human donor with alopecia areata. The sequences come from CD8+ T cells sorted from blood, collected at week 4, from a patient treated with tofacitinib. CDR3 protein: CASSVEAGDYTDTQYF. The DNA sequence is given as TGTGCCAGCAGCGTAGAGGCGGGAGATTACACAGATACGCAGTATTTT.